Listed here are 19 T cell receptor beta chains from one sample, sequenced in a study of breast tumors, draining lymph nodes, adjacent tissues. MiXCR was run by TCRdb on the multiplex PCR reads, yielding one entry per CDR3 protein. Among 180,000 or so distinct CDR3 sequences listed, around a third were seen once. The lymph nodes were axillary draining lymph nodes from breast cancer patients. The sequenced sample consisted of axillary lymph node tissue. The receptors were gathered from a female donor with breast cancer. Some clones in this sample may be carry-over from other donors' samples.

Worth noting for this clonotype: Mismatch with germline at one junction end may stem from a read error. The chain combines TRBV7-2 with TRBJ1-3; D is unclear. Germline V lookup: CDR1 SGHTA, CDR2 FQGNSA. This CDR3 is 17 amino acids long. CDR3 sequence reads: CASSLMYAWLSGNPIYF. The CDR3 DNA follows: TGTGCCAGCAGCTTAATGTACGCCTGGCTCTCTGGAAACCCCATATATTTT. Filled out from reference TRBV7-2 and TRBJ1-3, the complete variable domain reads GAGVSQSPSNKVTEKGKDVELRCDPISGHTALYWYRQSLGQGLEFLIYFQGNSAPDKSGLPSDRFSAERTGGSVSTLTIQRTQQEDSAVYLCASSLMYAWLSGNPIYFGEGSWLTVV.

As to this clonotype: A much larger clone differs by one base, so this may be a read error. The chain is built from TRBV4-3 and TRBJ2-1; D assignment may be TRBD1 or TRBD2 (5 bases each). Per the germline V gene, CDR1 is LGHNA and CDR2 is YSLEER. The CDR3 consists of 15 residues. CDR3 sequence (DNA): TGCGCCAGCAGCCTAGCCTTGGGGGAGTACAATGAGCAGTCCTTC. As protein: CASSLALGEYNEQSF.

This clonotype came up many times. The V and J genes are TRBV30 and TRBJ2-1, with a possible D match to TRBD2 (5 bases). This CDR3 has 14 residues. CDR1 and CDR2 from the germline V gene are GTSNPN and SVGIG (reference sequence). Between the trimmed V and J ends, which lost 0 bases and 9 bases, there was a span of 15 bases. This CDR3 reads CAWSVLPSLGEQFF. CDR3 coding DNA: TGTGCCTGGAGTGTACTGCCTAGCCTGGGTGAGCAGTTCTTC. The full variable domain, with the rest looked up from reference TRBV30 and TRBJ2-1, is SQTIHQWPATLVQPVGSPLSLECTVEGTSNPNLYWYRQAAGRGLQLLFYSVGIGQISSEVPQNLSASRPQDRQFILSSKKLLLSDSGFYLCAWSVLPSLGEQFFGPGTRLTVL.

This chain connects TRBV5-5 to TRBJ2-3, with 11 bases aligning to TRBD1. The CDR3 consists of 17 residues. V shed 2 bases and J 6 bases; nucleotides not matched to a gene: 11. In germline, CDR1 is SGHKS, CDR2 YYEKEE (reference sequence). The CDR3 loop reads CASSLQGQGENQDTQYF. CDR3 nucleotide sequence: TGTGCCAGCAGCTTACAGGGACAGGGGGAGAACCAGGATACGCAGTATTTT.

This clonotype was counted ten times or more. CDR3 DNA: TGTGCCAGCAGGGCCTCATCTTCACCCCTCCACTTT. It specifies CASRASSSPLHF. This sequence joins TRBV12-3 or TRBV12-4 and TRBJ1-6; D gene uncertain. This CDR3 is built from 12 residues. V lost 6 bases to trimming and J lost 9 bases, with 9 bases between them.

This clonotype appeared once. One junction end disagrees with the germline gene, perhaps due to a read error. CDR3 in DNA: TGCGCCAGCAGCCAAGACAGGGCGGGAGAATACTACGAGCAGTACTTC. This gives the protein CASSQDRAGEYYEQYF. V gene TRBV7-9 combines with J gene TRBJ2-7, with D possibly being TRBD1 or TRBD2 (7 bases each). Germline V gives CDR1 SEHNR, CDR2 FQNEAQ (reference sequence). The CDR3 is 16 residues long.

In regard to this clonotype: Since a much larger clone is just one base distant, this may be a read error. It is likely a read error, because the conserved phenylalanine at the end of the CDR3 is missing. The chain uses TRBV28 and TRBJ2-7; D might be TRBD1 (6 bases). The germline V gene has CDR1 MDHEN and CDR2 SYDVKM. CDR3 size: 14 residues. V was trimmed by 5 bases and J by 0 bases, leaving 11 bases between them. CDR3 nucleotides: TGTGCCAGCAGTCGGACAGTCGGCTCCTACGAGCAGTACCTC. Translating it yields CASSRTVGSYEQYL.

This clonotype has only a few counts. The V and J genes are TRBV6-1 and TRBJ1-2; 9 bases are a match to TRBD1. The V segment lost 6 bases and the J segment 5 bases; nucleotides outside the gene matches: 13. The germline gives CDR1 MNHNS, CDR2 SASEGT. The CDR3 runs 16 residues. The CDR3 reads CASSLDSGTGWYGYTF. The CDR3 DNA follows: TGTGCCAGCAGCCTAGACTCCGGGACAGGGTGGTATGGCTACACCTTC.

This clonotype was seen repeatedly, ten times or more. The chain carries TRBV19 and TRBJ2-5; 9 bases agree with TRBD1. Germline CDR1 is LNHDA and CDR2 is SQIVND (reference sequence). V was pared by 5 bases and J by 5 bases, with 6 bases of the junction left unmatched. CDR3 length: 14 residues. This CDR3 is CASSPQGAHETQYF. The CDR3, as DNA: TGTGCCAGTAGTCCACAGGGGGCGCACGAGACCCAGTACTTC.

This clonotype was picked up many times. J is TRBJ2-1 and V is TRBV7-2, with D perhaps TRBD1 (6 bases). Trimming stripped 3 bases from V and 6 bases from J, with 15 bases between. The CDR3 consists of 15 residues. The germline V gene has CDR1 SGHTA and CDR2 FQGNSA. CDR3 protein: CASSLGSRGGNEQFF. CDR3 sequence (DNA): TGTGCCAGCAGCTTGGGCAGCCGAGGGGGCAATGAGCAGTTCTTC.

A few counts support this clonotype. The chain joins TRBV28 to TRBJ2-2, with D tentatively TRBD1 (6 bases). CDR1 MDHEN and CDR2 SYDVKM come from the germline V gene. The CDR3 loop spans 15 amino acids. Trimming removed 2 bases at V and 1 base at J, with 8 bases between. In DNA form, the CDR3 reads TGTGCCAGCAGTTTAGCCAGGGGGAACACCGGGGAGCTGTTTTTT. Translation: CASSLARGNTGELFF.

Ten or more counts support this clonotype. V is TRBV20-1 and J is TRBJ2-4; 10 nucleotides match TRBD1. Germline CDR1 DFQATT, CDR2 SNEGSKA (reference sequence). This CDR3 is 14 amino acids long. V lost 5 bases and J lost 7; bases outside the gene matches: 8. This CDR3 is CSAGGTGEFNIQYF. Here the CDR3 DNA reads TGCAGTGCTGGAGGGACAGGGGAGTTTAACATTCAGTACTTC.

The table lists this clonotype with a few counts. A much bigger clone sits one base away, suggesting this may be a read error. CDR3 sequence reads: CASSLGAAGQETQYF. The CDR3 region has the DNA TGCGCCAGCAGCTTAGGAGCGGCAGGCCAAGAGACCCAGTACTTC. The chain links TRBV5-8 to TRBJ2-5, with D maybe TRBD2 (5 bases). Germline V gene lookup returns CDR1 SGHTS and CDR2 YDEGEE. The CDR3 covers 15 residues.

This clonotype has at least ten counts. The V and J genes are TRBV2 and TRBJ1-2; no clear D. Germline V lookup: CDR1 SNHLY, CDR2 FYNNEI. CDR3 length: 13 amino acids. Trimming cost V 0 bases and J 4 bases, with 6 bases left between them. Here the CDR3 reads CASSEATAYGYTF. The CDR3 DNA sequence: TGTGCCAGCAGTGAAGCCACAGCCTATGGCTACACCTTC. The entire variable domain, with the rest obtained from reference TRBV2 and TRBJ1-2, is as follows: EPEVTQTPSHQVTQMGQEVILRCVPISNHLYFYWYRQILGQKVEFLVSFYNNEISEKSEIFDDQFSVERPDGSNFTLKIRSTKLEDSAMYFCASSEATAYGYTFGSGTRLTVV.

The chain carries TRBV7-9 and TRBJ1-3, with TRBD1 matching over 12 bases. The CDR3 spans 18 residues. V shed 5 bases and J 2 bases; nucleotides not matched to a gene: 10. Germline V gene sequence: CDR1 SEHNR, CDR2 FQNEAQ (reference sequence). This CDR3 reads CASSPTGGQGAAGNTIYF. DNA of the CDR3: TGTGCCAGCAGCCCCACCGGGGGACAGGGGGCGGCTGGAAACACCATATATTTT.

In this sample, this clonotype turned up many times. This sequence joins TRBV12-3 or TRBV12-4 and TRBJ1-6, with 9 bases matching TRBD1. The CDR3 runs to 15 residues. The V and J ends lost 6 bases and 6 bases, in that order; junction bases with no gene match: 6. CDR3 nucleotide sequence: TGTGCCAGCAGCCCAGGACAGGGGCGTAATTCACCCCTCCACTTT. Residues: CASSPGQGRNSPLHF.

This chain links TRBV7-2 with TRBJ2-5, with D possibly matching TRBD1 (6 bases). Trimming removed 1 base from V and 9 bases from J, with 15 bases in between. The CDR3 consists of 14 residues. CDR1 SGHTA and CDR2 FQGNSA come from the germline V gene. This CDR3 reads CASSLDRVSQPQYF. CDR3 DNA: TGTGCCAGCAGCTTAGACAGGGTTAGTCAGCCCCAGTACTTC.

This chain joins TRBV14 and TRBJ1-2; unclear D gene. CDR1 SGHDN and CDR2 FVKESK come from the germline V gene. The V gene lost 1 base and the J gene lost 8 bases, with 11 bases spanning the gap. The CDR3 runs 13 residues. Written as DNA, the CDR3 is TGTGCCAGCAGCCAAGTGGGTTCAGGCGGCTACACCTTC. It yields the protein CASSQVGSGGYTF.

In its sample, this clonotype was seen many times. J is TRBJ1-3 and V is TRBV20-1; unclear D gene. V shed 0 bases and J shed 1 base, with 7 bases lying between them. Germline V gives CDR1 DFQATT, CDR2 SNEGSKA (reference sequence). The length of the CDR3 is 14 residues. The CDR3 spells CSARDRQSGNTIYF. CDR3 bases: TGCAGTGCTAGAGATCGGCAGTCTGGAAACACCATATATTTT.